Below, 10 T cell receptor beta chains from the same sample are listed, as sequenced in a study of blood T cell repertoires in COVID-19. The protocol was immunoSEQ multiplex PCR, while the TCRdb copy is restricted to in-frame clones and leaves out a portion. The profile shows some 300,000 clones, about 90% of them singletons. Source material: PBMCs or T cells enriched from blood (not recorded which). The source is a woman aged 50 to 65 who had been exposed to COVID-19.

This chain connects TRBV24-1 to TRBJ1-5, with 8 bases matching TRBD1. The V gene end was trimmed by 5 bases and the J gene end by 1 base; junction bases not matched to a gene: 9. This CDR3 comprises 17 residues. Looked up from germline, CDR1 is KGHDR and CDR2 is SFDVKD. The CDR3 bases are TGTGCCACCAGTGCAGCGACAGGGGCGGTGAGCAATCAGCCCCAGCATTTT. Amino acids: CATSAATGAVSNQPQHF.

The chain is built from TRBV5-6 and TRBJ1-4; D unclear. Trimming removed 4 bases from V and 10 bases from J, with 20 bases in between. The germline V gene encodes CDR1 SGHDT and CDR2 YYEEEE. This CDR3 region has 15 residues. The CDR3 coding sequence is TGTGCCAGCAGCGCCCCGTTAGGGAGTGCGGGAAAACTGTTTTTT. Translation: CASSAPLGSAGKLFF. Supplemented by reference TRBV5-6 and TRBJ1-4, the full variable domain reads DAGVTQSPTHLIKTRGQQVTLRCSPKSGHDTVSWYQQALGQGPQFIFQYYEEEERQRGNFPDRFSGHQFPNYSSELNVNALLLGDSALYLCASSAPLGSAGKLFFGSGTQLSVL.

The chain is built from TRBV20-1 and TRBJ1-1; maybe TRBD1 (5 bases). V was pared by 3 bases and J by 0 bases, with 11 bases between. The CDR3 has 14 amino acids. From germline, CDR1 is DFQATT and CDR2 SNEGSKA (reference sequence). The CDR3 region is CSASRGKMNTEAFF. The CDR3 DNA is TGCAGTGCTAGTAGGGGAAAGATGAACACTGAAGCTTTCTTT.

The gene calls are TRBV7-2 and TRBJ1-1; TRBD1 agrees at 10 bases. The CDR3 has 17 residues. V lost 3 bases to trimming and J lost 2 bases; unmatched junction nucleotides: 9. From germline, CDR1 is SGHTA and CDR2 FQGNSA. The CDR3 loop is CASSFPRQGALNTEAFF. CDR3 DNA: TGTGCCAGCAGCTTTCCCCGACAGGGGGCCCTTAACACTGAAGCTTTCTTT.

The chain is built from TRBV6-2 or TRBV6-3 and TRBJ1-5, with unresolved D. Germline V gene data show CDR1 as MNHEY and CDR2 as SVGEGT. The CDR3 contains 19 residues. V was trimmed by 5 bases and J by 0 bases, leaving 23 bases between them. The CDR3 nucleotides are TGTGCCAGCAGTAAACCAGTCGGGAGTATAACTTATAGCAATCAGCCCCAGCATTTT. Translated, it gives CASSKPVGSITYSNQPQHF.

V usage is TRBV28 and J usage is TRBJ1-1; 7 nucleotides match TRBD1. The length of the CDR3 is 15 residues. V lost 9 bases and J lost 2; bases outside the gene matches: 12. Germline CDR1 MDHEN, CDR2 SYDVKM. The DNA for the CDR3 is TGTGCCAGGATAGAAGAGGGGGCGCAAAACACTGAAGCTTTCTTT. This sequence encodes CARIEEGAQNTEAFF. Using reference TRBV28 and TRBJ1-1 for the parts outside the CDR3, the full variable domain is DVKVTQSSRYLVKRTGEKVFLECVQDMDHENMFWYRQDPGLGLRLIYFSYDVKMKEKGDIPEGYSVSREKKERFSLILESASTNQTSMYLCARIEEGAQNTEAFFGQGTRLTVV.

The rearrangement links TRBV5-4 to TRBJ1-2, with 9 bases matching TRBD1. The ends lost 4 bases at V and 5 bases at J; junction bases unmatched: 21. The CDR3 length is 19 residues. Germline loops: CDR1 SGHNT, CDR2 YYREEE (reference sequence). The CDR3 region is CASSPPQTTGGSEGYGYTF. The CDR3 nucleotides are TGTGCCAGCAGCCCGCCCCAGACGACAGGGGGGTCGGAAGGGTATGGCTACACCTTC.

This clone has just one count. J is TRBJ1-2 and V is TRBV27, with a weak D call TRBD1 (5 bases). Germline CDR1 reads MNHEY; CDR2 reads SMNVEV (reference sequence). This CDR3 contains 12 residues. The ends were cut back, 11 bases at V and 8 bases at J, with 18 bases in the middle. The CDR3 coding sequence is TGTGCCCACTTCCACGGGGGTGGCGGCTACACCTTC. As protein: CAHFHGGGGYTF.

V usage is TRBV5-8 and J usage is TRBJ1-2, with 8 bases aligning to TRBD1. CDR3 size: 17 residues. The V gene end was trimmed by 4 bases and the J gene end by 4 bases; junction bases not matched to a gene: 15. Germline CDR1 SGHTS, CDR2 YDEGEE. The CDR3 region has the DNA TGTGCCAGCAGCAGGCGGGACAGGAGGCCAGGGGGCTATGGCTACACCTTC. It encodes CASSRRDRRPGGYGYTF.

The rearrangement links TRBV30 to TRBJ2-7, with 8 bases aligning to TRBD1. The CDR3 runs to 15 residues. Per germline, CDR1 GTSNPN and CDR2 SVGIG (reference sequence). The ends lost 2 bases at V and 2 bases at J; junction bases unmatched: 8. CDR3 DNA sequence: TGTGCCTGGAGTCGAGGATGGGGACAGGCCTACGAGCAGTACTTC. The encoded protein is CAWSRGWGQAYEQYF.